A single sample gave rise to the 11 T cell receptor beta chains below, sequenced in a study of regulatory T cells in long-lasting Graves disease. The sample's time point: persistent/refractory GD, antithyroid drugs over 5 years with positive TRAb. PBMC RNA was the source of the TCR library. In building TCR beta libraries, iRepertoire HTBI primers were used together with Arm-PCR of CDR3 regions. TCRdb ran MiXCR on the multiplex PCR reads and lists one entry per CDR3 protein. The profile shows more than 300,000 distinct CDR3 sequences, about 18% of them singletons. The sample consisted of peripheral blood mononuclear cells (PBMCs), taken when the disease was refractory, from a patient treated with antithyroid drugs. These receptors all stem from a female donor with Graves disease.

This clonotype was seen at least ten times. V gene TRBV6-1 combines with J gene TRBJ2-7; D ambiguous. The germline V and J ends were trimmed by 5 bases and 6 bases, with 8 bases remaining between them. Germline V gives CDR1 MNHNS, CDR2 SASEGT. This CDR3 has 11 residues. CDR3 coding DNA: TGTGCCAGCAGTCCCTGGCGCGAGCAGTACTTC. The encoded protein is CASSPWREQYF.

The chain is built from TRBV5-1 and TRBJ1-4; a weak D match, TRBD1 (5 bases). This CDR3 spans 16 amino acids. Germline V gene lookup returns CDR1 SGHRS and CDR2 YFSETQ. Deletions cut 1 base from V and 3 bases from J, with 13 bases between. The CDR3 coding sequence is TGCGCCAGCAGCTTGCCTGCAGGGACGGCTAATGAAAAACTGTTTTTT. Protein sequence: CASSLPAGTANEKLFF.

This clonotype was seen more than once but under ten times. The chain carries TRBV25-1 and TRBJ1-1; 9 bases map to TRBD1. The V and J ends lost 5 bases and 4 bases, in that order; junction bases with no gene match: 8. Germline CDR1 is MGHDK and CDR2 is SYGVNS. The CDR3 has 15 amino acids. The CDR3 region is CASSSNRGRGTEAFF. CDR3 DNA sequence: TGTGCCAGCAGTTCCAACAGGGGGCGAGGCACTGAAGCTTTCTTT. Full variable domain (outside the CDR3, taken from reference TRBV25-1 and TRBJ1-1): EADIYQTPRYLVIGTGKKITLECSQTMGHDKMYWYQQDPGMELHLIHYSYGVNSTEKGDLSSESTVSRIRTEHFPLTLESARPSHTSQYLCASSSNRGRGTEAFFGQGTRLTVV.

In its sample, this clonotype was seen many times. V gene TRBV5-5 combines with J gene TRBJ1-1; D possibly corresponds to TRBD1 (6 bases). Germline CDR1 SGHKS, CDR2 YYEKEE (reference sequence). There are 15 residues in the CDR3. Trimming removed 0 bases from V and 4 bases from J, with 13 bases in between. CDR3 coding DNA: TGTGCCAGCAGCTTGGCCGGGGGCCTCCTCACTGAAGCTTTCTTT. It encodes CASSLAGGLLTEAFF. The full variable domain, completed using reference TRBV5-5 and TRBJ1-1, is DAGVTQSPTHLIKTRGQQVTLRCSPISGHKSVSWYQQVLGQGPQFIFQYYEKEERGRGNFPDRFSARQFPNYSSELNVNALLLGDSALYLCASSLAGGLLTEAFFGQGTRLTVV.

There are many counts of this clonotype. The chain carries TRBV4-1 and TRBJ1-1; TRBD1 aligns across 7 bases. Germline V lookup: CDR1 MGHRA, CDR2 YSYEKL. There are 14 residues in the CDR3. V shed 6 bases and J 1 base; nucleotides not matched to a gene: 5. The CDR3 here is CASRKGTANTEAFF. CDR3 nucleotides: TGCGCCAGCAGGAAGGGGACAGCGAACACTGAAGCTTTCTTT.

This clonotype occurred many times. CDR3 sequence reads: CASSSLAGEVGELFF. CDR3 bases: TGCGCCAGCAGCTCACTAGCGGGAGAGGTCGGGGAGCTGTTTTTT. The chain has TRBV5-1 and TRBJ2-2; 11 positions match TRBD2. In germline, CDR1 is SGHRS, CDR2 YFSETQ. V lost 3 bases, J lost 7 bases, and 5 bases stayed unmatched. CDR3 length: 15 residues.

This clonotype was observed at least ten times. This chain uses TRBV12-3 or TRBV12-4 with TRBJ1-2; D ambiguous. Trimming took off 7 bases at V and 1 base at J, with 7 bases between the two ends. CDR3 length: 12 amino acids. CDR3: CASTSINYGYTF. DNA for the CDR3: TGTGCCAGCACATCCATTAACTATGGCTACACCTTC.

A single count supports this clonotype. V and J are TRBV5-1 and TRBJ2-7; no definite D call. The CDR3 is 12 residues long. The V gene lost 2 bases and the J gene lost 4 bases, with 7 bases spanning the gap. Per germline, CDR1 SGHRS and CDR2 YFSETQ. The chain's CDR3 is CASSFNRYEQYF. The CDR3 nucleotides are TGCGCCAGCAGCTTTAACAGATACGAGCAGTACTTC.

This chain connects TRBV7-9 to TRBJ2-4, with D maybe TRBD1 (5 bases). From germline, CDR1 is SEHNR and CDR2 FQNEAQ (reference sequence). This CDR3 is built from 13 residues. V was clipped by 2 bases and J by 9 bases, with 11 bases between them. In DNA, the CDR3 is TGTGCCAGCAGCTTACACAGGAGTGGCATTCAGTACTTC. Protein: CASSLHRSGIQYF.

On this clonotype itself: A read error is possible here, since a much larger clone lies one base away. The V call is TRBV6-5, the J call TRBJ2-5; 8 positions match TRBD2. Germline CDR1 MNHEY, CDR2 SVGAGI. This CDR3 has 15 amino acids. For the CDR3, the DNA is TGTGCCAGCAGTTGTCGAGCGGGGGATCAAGAGACCCTGTACTTC. As protein: CASSCRAGDQETLYF.

The CDR3 loop reads CAWSQTNQPQHF. The CDR3 coding sequence is TGTGCCTGGAGCCAGACCAATCAGCCCCAGCATTTT. V usage is TRBV30 and J usage is TRBJ1-5, with D hard to call. This CDR3 contains 12 residues. Germline V gene lookup returns CDR1 GTSNPN and CDR2 SVGIG (reference sequence). Trimming cost V 3 bases and J 3 bases, with 6 bases left between them.